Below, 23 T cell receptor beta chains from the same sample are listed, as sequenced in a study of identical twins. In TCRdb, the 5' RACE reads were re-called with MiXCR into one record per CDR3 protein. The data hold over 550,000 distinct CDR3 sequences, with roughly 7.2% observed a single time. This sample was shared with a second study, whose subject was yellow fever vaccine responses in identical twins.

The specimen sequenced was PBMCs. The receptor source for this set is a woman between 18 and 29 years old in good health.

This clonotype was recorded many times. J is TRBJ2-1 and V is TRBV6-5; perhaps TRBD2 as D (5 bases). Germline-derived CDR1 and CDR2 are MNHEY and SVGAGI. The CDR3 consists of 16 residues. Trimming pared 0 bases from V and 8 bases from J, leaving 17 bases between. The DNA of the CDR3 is TGTGCCAGCAGTTACTCGTTCGCTAGCTCAGCCCATGAGCAGTTCTTC. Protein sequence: CASSYSFASSAHEQFF.

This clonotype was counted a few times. The chain's CDR3 is CASSFGGGPTDTQYF. CDR3 sequence (DNA): TGCGCCAGCAGCTTCGGCGGGGGGCCCACAGATACGCAGTATTTT. The chain joins TRBV5-1 to TRBJ2-3, with 8 bases that match TRBD2. Germline values: CDR1 SGHRS, CDR2 YFSETQ. V gave up 2 bases and J gave up 2 bases; unmatched junction bases: 4. The CDR3 contains 15 residues.

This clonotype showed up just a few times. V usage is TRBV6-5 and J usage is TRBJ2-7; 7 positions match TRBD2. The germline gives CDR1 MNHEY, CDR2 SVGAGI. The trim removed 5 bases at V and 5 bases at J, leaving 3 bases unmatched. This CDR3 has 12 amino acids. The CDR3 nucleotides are TGTGCCAGCAGTGACACTAGCGACGAGCAGTACTTC. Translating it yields CASSDTSDEQYF.

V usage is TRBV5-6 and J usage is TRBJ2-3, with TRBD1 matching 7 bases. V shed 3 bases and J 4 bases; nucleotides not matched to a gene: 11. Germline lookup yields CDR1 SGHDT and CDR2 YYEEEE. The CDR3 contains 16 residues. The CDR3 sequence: CASSSPGQQEADTQYF. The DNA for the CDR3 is TGTGCCAGCAGCTCCCCGGGACAGCAAGAGGCAGATACGCAGTATTTT.

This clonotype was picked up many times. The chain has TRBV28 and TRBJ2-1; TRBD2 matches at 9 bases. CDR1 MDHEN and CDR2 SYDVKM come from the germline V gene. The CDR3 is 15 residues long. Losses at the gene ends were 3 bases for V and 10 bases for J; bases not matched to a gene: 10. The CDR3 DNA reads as TGTGCCAGCAGTTTGTTGTTGGTGCGGGGGGGGGAGCAGTTCTTC. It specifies CASSLLLVRGGEQFF.

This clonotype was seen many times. The CDR3 coding sequence is TGTGCCAGCAGTTACTCGGGAGAGACCATATATTTT. The encoded protein is CASSYSGETIYF. V usage is TRBV6-6 and J usage is TRBJ1-3; D remains ambiguous. CDR3 length equals 12 residues. The ends were cut back, 0 bases at V and 10 bases at J, with 7 bases in the middle. Germline lookup yields CDR1 MNHNY and CDR2 SVGAGI (reference sequence).

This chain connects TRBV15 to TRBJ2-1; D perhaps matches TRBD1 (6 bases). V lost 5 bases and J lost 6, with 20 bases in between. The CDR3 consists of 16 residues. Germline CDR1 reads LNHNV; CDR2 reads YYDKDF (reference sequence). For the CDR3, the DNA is TGTGCCACCAGCCGTCAGGGGTTCGAGCCGGTCAATGAGCAGTTCTTC. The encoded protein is CATSRQGFEPVNEQFF.

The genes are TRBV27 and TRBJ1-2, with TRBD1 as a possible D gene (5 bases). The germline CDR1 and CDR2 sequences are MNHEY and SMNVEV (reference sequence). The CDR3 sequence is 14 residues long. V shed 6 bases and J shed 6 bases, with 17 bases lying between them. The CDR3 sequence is CASSRSGGKDGYTF. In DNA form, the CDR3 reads TGTGCCAGCAGCCGCAGCGGGGGAAAGGATGGCTACACCTTC.

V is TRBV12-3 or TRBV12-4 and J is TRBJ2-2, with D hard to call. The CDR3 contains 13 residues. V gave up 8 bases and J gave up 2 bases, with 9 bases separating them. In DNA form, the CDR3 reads TGTGCCAGCGATGGGGATAACACCGGGGAGCTGTTTTTT. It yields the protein CASDGDNTGELFF.

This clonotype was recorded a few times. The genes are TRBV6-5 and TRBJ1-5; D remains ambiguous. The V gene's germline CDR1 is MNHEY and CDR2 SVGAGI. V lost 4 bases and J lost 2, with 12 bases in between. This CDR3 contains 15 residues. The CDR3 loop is CASSSPAAGNQPQHF. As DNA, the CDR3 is TGTGCCAGCAGTTCCCCTGCAGCGGGCAATCAGCCCCAGCATTTT.

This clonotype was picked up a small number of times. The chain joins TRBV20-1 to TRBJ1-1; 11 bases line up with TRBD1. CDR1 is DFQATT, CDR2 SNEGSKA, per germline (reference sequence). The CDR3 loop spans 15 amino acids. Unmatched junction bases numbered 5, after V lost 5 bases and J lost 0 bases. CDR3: CSAGGTGGLNTEAFF. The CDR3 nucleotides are TGCAGTGCTGGGGGGACAGGGGGTCTGAACACTGAAGCTTTCTTT.

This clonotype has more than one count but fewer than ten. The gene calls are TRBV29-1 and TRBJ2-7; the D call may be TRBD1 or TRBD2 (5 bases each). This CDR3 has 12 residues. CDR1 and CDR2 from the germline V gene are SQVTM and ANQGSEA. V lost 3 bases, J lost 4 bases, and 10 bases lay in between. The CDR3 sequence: CSVEGPRYEQYF. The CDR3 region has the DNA TGCAGCGTTGAGGGACCACGATACGAGCAGTACTTC.

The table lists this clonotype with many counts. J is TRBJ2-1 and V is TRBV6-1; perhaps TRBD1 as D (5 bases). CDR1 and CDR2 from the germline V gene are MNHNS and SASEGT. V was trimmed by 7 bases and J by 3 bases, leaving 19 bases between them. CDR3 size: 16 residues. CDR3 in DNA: TGTGCCAGCAAATCTTCGACAGTATCCTTCTACAATGAGCAGTTCTTC. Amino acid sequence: CASKSSTVSFYNEQFF.

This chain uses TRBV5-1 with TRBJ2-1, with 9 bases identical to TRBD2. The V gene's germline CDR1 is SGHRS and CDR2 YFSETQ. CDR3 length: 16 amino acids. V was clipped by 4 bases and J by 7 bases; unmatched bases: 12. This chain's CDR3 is CASSPPGSGSANEQFF. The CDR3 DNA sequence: TGCGCCAGCAGCCCCCCCGGTAGCGGGAGCGCGAATGAGCAGTTCTTC.

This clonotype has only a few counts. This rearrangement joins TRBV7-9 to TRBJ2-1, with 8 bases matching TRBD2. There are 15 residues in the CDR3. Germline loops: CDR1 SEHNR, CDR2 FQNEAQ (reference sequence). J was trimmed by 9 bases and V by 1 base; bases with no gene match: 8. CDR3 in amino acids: CASSLVAGGVVEQFF. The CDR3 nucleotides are TGTGCCAGCAGCTTAGTGGCGGGAGGTGTCGTTGAGCAGTTCTTC.

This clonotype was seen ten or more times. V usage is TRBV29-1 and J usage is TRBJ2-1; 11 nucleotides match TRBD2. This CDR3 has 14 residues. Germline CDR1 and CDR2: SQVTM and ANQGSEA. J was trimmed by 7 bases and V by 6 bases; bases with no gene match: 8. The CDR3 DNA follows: TGCAGCGTCGAACTAGCGGGAGCTTATAATGAGCAGTTCTTC. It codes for CSVELAGAYNEQFF.

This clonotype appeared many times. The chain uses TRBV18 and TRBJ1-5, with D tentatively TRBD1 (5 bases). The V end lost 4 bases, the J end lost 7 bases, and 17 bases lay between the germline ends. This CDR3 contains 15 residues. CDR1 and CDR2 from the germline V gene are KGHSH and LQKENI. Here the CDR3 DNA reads TGTGCCAGCTCACTCACATTCGGGGGTTGGCAGCCCCAGCATTTT. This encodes CASSLTFGGWQPQHF.

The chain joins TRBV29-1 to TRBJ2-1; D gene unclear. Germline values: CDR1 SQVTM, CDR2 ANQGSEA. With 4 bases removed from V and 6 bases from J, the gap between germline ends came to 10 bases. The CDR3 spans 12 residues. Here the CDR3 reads CSVGTSFNEQFF. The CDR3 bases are TGCAGCGTTGGGACCTCTTTCAATGAGCAGTTCTTC.

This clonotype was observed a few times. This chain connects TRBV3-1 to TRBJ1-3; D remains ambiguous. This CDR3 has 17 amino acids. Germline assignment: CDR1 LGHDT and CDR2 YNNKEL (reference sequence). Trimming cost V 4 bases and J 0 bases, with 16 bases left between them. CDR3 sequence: CASSPEVRSSSGNTIYF. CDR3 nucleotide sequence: TGTGCCAGCAGCCCAGAAGTTCGGTCGAGCTCTGGAAACACCATATATTTT. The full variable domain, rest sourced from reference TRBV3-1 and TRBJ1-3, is DTAVSQTPKYLVTQMGNDKSIKCEQNLGHDTMYWYKQDSKKFLKIMFSYNNKELIINETVPNRFSPKSPDKAHLNLHINSLELGDSAVYFCASSPEVRSSSGNTIYFGEGSWLTVV.

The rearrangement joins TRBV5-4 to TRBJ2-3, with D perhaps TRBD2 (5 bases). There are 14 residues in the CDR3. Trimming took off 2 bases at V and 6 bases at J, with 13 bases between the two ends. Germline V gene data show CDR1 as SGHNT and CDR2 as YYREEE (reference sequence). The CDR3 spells CASSLTGSSDTQYF. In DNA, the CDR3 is TGTGCCAGCAGCTTAACGGGGTCTTCGGATACGCAGTATTTT.

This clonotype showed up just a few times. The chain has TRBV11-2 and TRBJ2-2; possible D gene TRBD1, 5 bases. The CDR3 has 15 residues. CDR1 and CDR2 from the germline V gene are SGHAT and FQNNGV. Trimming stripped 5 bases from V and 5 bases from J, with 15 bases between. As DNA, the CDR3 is TGTGCCAGCAGCCCGGTTAGGGGCGCAACCGGGGAGCTGTTTTTT. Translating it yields CASSPVRGATGELFF. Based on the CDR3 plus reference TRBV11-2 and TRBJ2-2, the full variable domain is EAGVAQSPRYKIIEKRQSVAFWCNPISGHATLYWYQQILGQGPKLLIQFQNNGVVDDSQLPKDRFSAERLKGVDSTLKIQPAKLEDSAVYLCASSPVRGATGELFFGEGSRLTVL.

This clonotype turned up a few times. CDR3 DNA: TGTGCCACCAGCCCATCAGGACTAGCCCACAATGAGCAGTTCTTC. This encodes CATSPSGLAHNEQFF. This chain joins TRBV24-1 and TRBJ2-1, with TRBD2 matching over 8 bases. V lost 7 bases, J lost 5 bases, and 9 bases stayed unmatched. Germline loops: CDR1 KGHDR, CDR2 SFDVKD. This CDR3 comprises 15 residues.

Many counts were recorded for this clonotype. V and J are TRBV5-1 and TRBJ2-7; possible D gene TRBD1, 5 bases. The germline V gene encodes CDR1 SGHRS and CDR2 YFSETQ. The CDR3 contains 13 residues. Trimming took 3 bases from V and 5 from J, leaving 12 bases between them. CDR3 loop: CASSSSGFHEQYF. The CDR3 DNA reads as TGCGCCAGCAGCTCCTCAGGGTTCCACGAGCAGTACTTC.